Shown below are 29 T cell receptor beta chains from a single sample sequenced in a study of T-cell reconstitution after alpha-beta-depleted transplantation in children. TCRbeta library construction was performed incorporating unique molecular identifiers. TCRdb reanalysed the PCR reads using MiXCR and keeps one entry per CDR3 protein. The data show approximately 120,000 distinct CDR3 sequences, around 9.8% seen once. The specimen was PBMCs, mostly from graft donor cells, collected 180 days after TCRalphabeta/CD19-depleted stem cell transplant. Receptors were obtained from a girl less than two years old who had a stem cell transplant for combined immunodeficiency, so the T cells may come from the graft donor.

V and J are TRBV2 and TRBJ2-6, with D possibly called TRBD1 or TRBD2 (6 bases each). V lost 2 bases and J lost 2, with 13 bases in between. Per germline, CDR1 SNHLY and CDR2 FYNNEI. The CDR3 consists of 17 residues. CDR3 sequence reads: CASSELGGAAGANVLTF. CDR3 nucleotide sequence: TGTGCCAGCAGTGAATTGGGGGGCGCCGCTGGGGCCAACGTCCTGACTTTC.

A single count supports this clonotype. V usage is TRBV20-1 and J usage is TRBJ1-6, with 8 bases identical to TRBD1. Germline CDR1 DFQATT, CDR2 SNEGSKA (reference sequence). The V segment lost 4 bases and the J segment 9 bases; nucleotides outside the gene matches: 11. The length of the CDR3 is 15 residues. In DNA form, the CDR3 reads TGCAGTGCTACCACGGGACAGGAGGGCGGTTCACCCCTCCACTTT. Amino acids: CSATTGQEGGSPLHF.

The genes are TRBV20-1 and TRBJ2-5; D perhaps matches TRBD2 (6 bases). CDR3 length: 15 residues. Germline values: CDR1 DFQATT, CDR2 SNEGSKA (reference sequence). Trimming cost V 3 bases and J 9 bases, with 23 bases left between them. The CDR3 spells CSARKRASEREAQYF. The DNA of the CDR3 is TGCAGTGCTAGGAAGCGCGCTAGCGAGAGGGAGGCCCAGTACTTC.

The sample holds many counts of this clonotype. V and J are TRBV27 and TRBJ2-1; 7 nucleotides agree with TRBD1. Germline V gene sequence: CDR1 MNHEY, CDR2 SMNVEV (reference sequence). The V segment lost 0 bases and the J segment 2 bases; nucleotides outside the gene matches: 1. The CDR3 sequence is 15 residues long. The CDR3 coding sequence is TGTGCCAGCAGTTTATCGACAGGGACCTACAATGAGCAGTTCTTC. It translates to CASSLSTGTYNEQFF.

The chain uses TRBV6-5 and TRBJ2-7; D uncertain. Germline V lookup: CDR1 MNHEY, CDR2 SVGAGI. V was pared by 5 bases and J by 5 bases, with 7 bases between. This CDR3 spans 11 amino acids. For the CDR3, the DNA is TGTGCCAGCAGTGACGCCCACGAGCAGTACTTC. Translating gives CASSDAHEQYF.

This clonotype was picked up a small number of times. This chain joins TRBV29-1 and TRBJ2-5; tentatively, D is TRBD2 (6 bases). This CDR3 has 14 amino acids. Per germline, CDR1 SQVTM and CDR2 ANQGSEA. V lost 2 bases and J lost 0, with 10 bases in between. CDR3 region: CSVESGHNQETQYF. The CDR3 DNA reads as TGCAGCGTTGAAAGCGGGCACAACCAAGAGACCCAGTACTTC.

The V call is TRBV5-1, the J call TRBJ2-7, with D uncertain. The CDR3 is 15 amino acids. The germline gives CDR1 SGHRS, CDR2 YFSETQ. V was shortened by 0 bases and J by 5 bases, with 15 bases between the two germline ends. The CDR3 here is CASSLGIGAVDEQYF. CDR3 bases: TGCGCCAGCAGCTTGGGCATCGGAGCAGTCGACGAGCAGTACTTC.

The chain has TRBV19 and TRBJ2-7; D tentatively fits TRBD1 or TRBD2 (5 bases each). The CDR3 spans 14 residues. The germline CDR1 and CDR2 sequences are LNHDA and SQIVND (reference sequence). The V gene lost 2 bases and the J gene lost 3 bases, with 11 bases spanning the gap. CDR3 coding DNA: TGTGCCAGTAGTATACGGGGCAGTTACTACGAGCAGTACTTC. Its protein product is CASSIRGSYYEQYF.

This clonotype has at least ten counts. This chain connects TRBV5-1 to TRBJ1-6; D is perhaps TRBD1 (6 bases). The germline V gene has CDR1 SGHRS and CDR2 YFSETQ. Trimming cost V 6 bases and J 10 bases, with 20 bases left between them. This CDR3 contains 15 residues. The CDR3 region has the DNA TGCGCCAGCACCTGGGGGGGGCGACGGGAGTCACCCCTCCACTTT. Translating it yields CASTWGGRRESPLHF.

The table lists this clonotype with a few counts. This sequence joins TRBV7-9 and TRBJ1-5; 7 bases align to TRBD1. Germline loops: CDR1 SEHNR, CDR2 FQNEAQ (reference sequence). The CDR3 contains 14 residues. The J segment lost 9 bases and the V segment lost 5 bases, leaving 10 bases of the junction unmatched. The CDR3 here is CASSRGQAIGPQHF. The CDR3 DNA sequence: TGTGCCAGCAGCCGCGGACAGGCCATTGGGCCCCAGCATTTT. The complete variable domain, with remaining parts taken from reference TRBV7-9 and TRBJ1-5, reads DTGVSQNPRHKITKRGQNVTFRCDPISEHNRLYWYRQTLGQGPEFLTYFQNEAQLEKSRLLSDRFSAERPKGSFSTLEIQRTEQGDSAMYLCASSRGQAIGPQHFGDGTRLSIL.

This clonotype was observed a handful of times. The chain is built from TRBV11-2 and TRBJ2-3; D gene unclear. The CDR3 runs to 13 residues. V dropped 11 bases and J dropped 0 bases, with 12 bases sitting between them. Per the germline V gene, CDR1 is SGHAT and CDR2 is FQNNGV. The DNA for the CDR3 is TGTGCCTGTCCCCGGTTTAGCACAGATACGCAGTATTTT. It encodes CACPRFSTDTQYF.

The chain is built from TRBV7-3 and TRBJ1-6; 9 nucleotides agree with TRBD1. Looked up from germline, CDR1 is SGHTA and CDR2 is FQGTGA. CDR3 length: 15 residues. V was pared by 5 bases and J by 6 bases, with 5 bases of the junction left unmatched. Written as DNA, the CDR3 is TGTGCCAGCAGCGTCAACAGGGGGCCTAATTCACCCCTCCACTTT. Protein sequence: CASSVNRGPNSPLHF.

The chain employs TRBV6-2 or TRBV6-3 and TRBJ2-7; D possibly uses TRBD1 or TRBD2 (5 bases each). CDR1 is MNHEY, CDR2 SVGEGT, per germline. CDR3 size: 17 residues. The germline V and J ends were trimmed by 7 bases and 1 base, with 23 bases remaining between them. The CDR3 DNA is TGTGCCAGCACATCGATCCGAGGGGCGCCTTTTTCCTACGAGCAGTACTTC. Its translation is CASTSIRGAPFSYEQYF.

The chain carries TRBV7-2 and TRBJ2-1; 9 bases agree with TRBD2. Germline V lookup: CDR1 SGHTA, CDR2 FQGNSA. The CDR3 is 16 amino acids. Trimming removed 5 bases from V and 10 bases from J; junction bases left unmatched: 15. The CDR3 loop reads CASSPSRGRAQGEQFF. As DNA, the CDR3 is TGTGCCAGCAGCCCGTCGCGCGGGAGGGCTCAAGGAGAGCAGTTCTTC. Drawing the rest from reference TRBV7-2 and TRBJ2-1, the complete variable domain is GAGVSQSPSNKVTEKGKDVELRCDPISGHTALYWYRQSLGQGLEFLIYFQGNSAPDKSGLPSDRFSAERTGGSVSTLTIQRTQQEDSAVYLCASSPSRGRAQGEQFFGPGTRLTVL.

The chain links TRBV29-1 to TRBJ2-3, with 12 bases lining up with TRBD2. Per the germline V gene, CDR1 is SQVTM and CDR2 is ANQGSEA. This CDR3 spans 16 amino acids. Trimming at V came to 7 bases and at J to 0 bases, leaving 8 bases not matched to a gene. Written as DNA, the CDR3 is TGCAGCGACTCCGGGACTAGCGGGCTTAGCACAGATACGCAGTATTTT. It encodes CSDSGTSGLSTDTQYF.

This clonotype was seen a handful of times. The J gene is TRBJ2-3, the V gene TRBV12-3 or TRBV12-4; 13 positions match TRBD2. Unmatched junction bases numbered 7, after V lost 5 bases and J lost 5 bases. This CDR3 spans 16 amino acids. Here the CDR3 reads CASSELAGGPKDTQYF. The CDR3 coding sequence is TGTGCCAGCAGTGAACTAGCGGGGGGGCCTAAAGATACGCAGTATTTT.

In this sample, this clonotype turned up a few times. The rearrangement links TRBV4-2 to TRBJ2-7; 9 positions agree with TRBD1. The CDR3 is 15 residues long. Germline lookup yields CDR1 LGHNA and CDR2 YNFKEQ. V dropped 4 bases and J dropped 4; count of bases not matched to a gene: 8. CDR3 sequence (DNA): TGTGCCAGCAGCCCGTCCGGGACAGGGTGGTACGAGCAGTACTTC. It codes for CASSPSGTGWYEQYF.

V usage is TRBV20-1 and J usage is TRBJ2-7, with a weak D call TRBD1 (6 bases). Germline lookup yields CDR1 DFQATT and CDR2 SNEGSKA (reference sequence). V lost 2 bases and J 1 base, leaving 15 bases between the germline ends. CDR3 size: 15 residues. The CDR3 nucleotides are TGCAGTGCTAGAAGACAGGTAGTCCTGTCCTACGAGCAGTACTTC. It translates to CSARRQVVLSYEQYF.

This clonotype was observed a handful of times. This chain joins TRBV7-9 and TRBJ2-7; D is unresolved. Trimming took off 5 bases at V and 7 bases at J, with 6 bases between the two ends. CDR3 length equals 10 residues. The germline CDR1 and CDR2 sequences are SEHNR and FQNEAQ (reference sequence). The CDR3 sequence is CASSPGEQYF. The CDR3 coding sequence is TGTGCCAGCAGCCCCGGGGAGCAGTACTTC.

This chain joins TRBV20-1 and TRBJ2-5; 7 bases are shared with TRBD1. Germline trimming cut 0 bases from V and 4 bases from J; bases unmatched to any gene: 5. This CDR3 is 14 amino acids long. Germline lookup yields CDR1 DFQATT and CDR2 SNEGSKA (reference sequence). CDR3 nucleotide sequence: TGCAGTGCTAGAGAGGGAACAGGGGTAGAGACCCAGTACTTC. Protein sequence: CSAREGTGVETQYF.

This clonotype has a handful of counts. The chain carries TRBV4-3 and TRBJ2-1; D is unclear. Trimming left V 0 bases short and J 0 bases short, with 15 bases between. CDR3 size: 18 residues. The germline gives CDR1 LGHNA, CDR2 YSLEER. Here the CDR3 reads CASSQDVGRPSSYNEQFF. The CDR3 bases are TGCGCCAGCAGCCAAGATGTGGGCAGGCCTAGCTCCTACAATGAGCAGTTCTTC.

The chain uses TRBV4-3 and TRBJ2-3, with D perhaps TRBD1 (5 bases). The CDR3 runs to 15 residues. V was shortened by 0 bases and J by 2 bases, with 9 bases between the two germline ends. Germline V gene data show CDR1 as LGHNA and CDR2 as YSLEER. The CDR3, as DNA: TGCGCCAGCAGCCAAGATCCAGGGTCCACAGATACGCAGTATTTT. Translation gives CASSQDPGSTDTQYF.

This clonotype was counted between two and nine times. V and J are TRBV20-1 and TRBJ2-3; 11 nucleotides align to TRBD2. CDR3 length: 18 amino acids. CDR1 is DFQATT and CDR2 is SNEGSKA in the germline V gene (reference sequence). The ends lost 6 bases at V and 4 bases at J; junction bases unmatched: 18. The CDR3 DNA reads as TGCAGTGCCGCGGGGTGGGCTAGCGGGAGGATGGGTGCAGATACGCAGTATTTT. Its protein product is CSAAGWASGRMGADTQYF.

The chain combines TRBV29-1 with TRBJ2-3; 9 bases match TRBD1. The germline CDR1 and CDR2 sequences are SQVTM and ANQGSEA. The CDR3 has 16 amino acids. J lost 3 bases, V lost 2 bases, and 9 bases had no gene match. The CDR3 reads CSVEPGTGFTTDTQYF. CDR3 in DNA: TGCAGCGTTGAACCAGGGACAGGGTTTACGACAGATACGCAGTATTTT.

The sample holds a few counts of this clonotype. The J gene is TRBJ2-1, the V gene TRBV20-1; 12 bases agree with TRBD2. Looked up from germline, CDR1 is DFQATT and CDR2 is SNEGSKA (reference sequence). The CDR3 is made up of 18 amino acids. The J segment lost 0 bases and the V segment lost 6 bases, leaving 12 bases of the junction unmatched. The CDR3 DNA sequence: TGCAGTGCACTGACTAGCGGGAGTGTCCTGAGCTCCTACAATGAGCAGTTCTTC. Translation: CSALTSGSVLSSYNEQFF.

The chain has TRBV5-1 and TRBJ2-7, with 7 positions matching TRBD2. CDR1 is SGHRS and CDR2 is YFSETQ in the germline V gene. CDR3 length: 14 amino acids. Trimming cost V 7 bases and J 0 bases; bases outside gene matches: 7. The CDR3 spells CASASGGSSYEQYF. The CDR3 DNA reads as TGCGCCAGCGCCTCAGGCGGGAGCTCCTACGAGCAGTACTTC.

V is TRBV9 and J is TRBJ1-2; a weak D match, TRBD1 (6 bases). V was clipped by 3 bases and J by 0 bases, with 12 bases between them. This CDR3 has 15 residues. The germline V gene encodes CDR1 SGDLS and CDR2 YYNGEE. As DNA, the CDR3 is TGTGCCAGCAGCGATCGACAGGACGCTAACTATGGCTACACCTTC. Protein sequence: CASSDRQDANYGYTF.

This clonotype was seen many times. This chain links TRBV12-3 or TRBV12-4 with TRBJ2-7; D might be TRBD1 (6 bases). The CDR3 is 14 amino acids. Trimming removed 6 bases from V and 0 bases from J, with 12 bases in between. CDR3 coding DNA: TGTGCCAGCAGACTTACAGGGAGCTCCTACGAGCAGTACTTC. Its translation: CASRLTGSSYEQYF.

This clonotype turned up a few times. J is TRBJ1-5 and V is TRBV12-3 or TRBV12-4; TRBD1 is a possible D gene (6 bases). The CDR3 totals 15 residues. V was cut by 5 bases and J by 3 bases, with 14 bases left in between. As DNA, the CDR3 is TGTGCCAGCAGTATCCGACAGGAACTCAATCAGCCCCAGCATTTT. This gives the protein CASSIRQELNQPQHF.